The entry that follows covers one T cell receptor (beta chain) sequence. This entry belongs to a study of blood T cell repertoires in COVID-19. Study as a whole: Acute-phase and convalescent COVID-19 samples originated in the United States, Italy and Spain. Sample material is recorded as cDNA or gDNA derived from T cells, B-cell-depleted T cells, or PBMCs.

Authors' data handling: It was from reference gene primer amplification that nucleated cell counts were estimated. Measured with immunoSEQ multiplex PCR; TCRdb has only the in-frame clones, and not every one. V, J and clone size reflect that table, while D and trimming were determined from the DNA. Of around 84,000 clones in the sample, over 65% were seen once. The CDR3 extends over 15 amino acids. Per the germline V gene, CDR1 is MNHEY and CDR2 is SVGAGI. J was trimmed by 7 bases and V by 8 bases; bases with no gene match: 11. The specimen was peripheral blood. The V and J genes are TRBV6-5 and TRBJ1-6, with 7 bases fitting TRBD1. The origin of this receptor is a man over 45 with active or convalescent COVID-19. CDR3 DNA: TGTGCCAGCCGAACCCAGGGGGGACTCAATTCACCCCTCCACTTT. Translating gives CASRTQGGLNSPLHF.